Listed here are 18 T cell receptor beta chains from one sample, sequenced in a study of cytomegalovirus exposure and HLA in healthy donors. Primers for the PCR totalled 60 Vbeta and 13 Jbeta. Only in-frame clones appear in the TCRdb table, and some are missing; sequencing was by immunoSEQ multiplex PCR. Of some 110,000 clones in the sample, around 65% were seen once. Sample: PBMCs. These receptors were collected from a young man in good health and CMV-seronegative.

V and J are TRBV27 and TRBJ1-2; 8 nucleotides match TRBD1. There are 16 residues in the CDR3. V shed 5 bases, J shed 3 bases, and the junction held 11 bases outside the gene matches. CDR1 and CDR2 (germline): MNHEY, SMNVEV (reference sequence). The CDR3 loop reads CASSLRAQGAYYGYTF. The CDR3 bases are TGTGCCAGCAGTCTCCGAGCCCAGGGGGCTTACTATGGCTACACCTTC.

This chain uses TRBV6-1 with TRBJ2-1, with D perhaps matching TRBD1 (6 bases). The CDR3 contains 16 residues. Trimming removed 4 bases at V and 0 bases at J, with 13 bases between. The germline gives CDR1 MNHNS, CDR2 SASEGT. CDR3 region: CASSVGGYGSYNEQFF. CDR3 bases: TGTGCCAGCAGTGTAGGGGGTTATGGCTCCTACAATGAGCAGTTCTTC.

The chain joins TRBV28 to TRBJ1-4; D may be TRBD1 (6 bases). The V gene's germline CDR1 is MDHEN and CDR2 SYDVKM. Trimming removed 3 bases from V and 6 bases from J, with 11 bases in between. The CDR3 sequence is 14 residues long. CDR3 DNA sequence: TGTGCCAGCAGTTTTCAGTCAGGGGATGAAAAACTGTTTTTT. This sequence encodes CASSFQSGDEKLFF.

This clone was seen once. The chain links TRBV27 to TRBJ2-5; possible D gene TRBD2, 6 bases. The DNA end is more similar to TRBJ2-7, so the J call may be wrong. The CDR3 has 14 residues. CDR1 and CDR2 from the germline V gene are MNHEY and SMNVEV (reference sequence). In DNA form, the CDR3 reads TGTGCCAGCAGTCCCTGGGGACTCCCATACGAGCAGTACTTC. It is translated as CASSPWGLPYEQYF.

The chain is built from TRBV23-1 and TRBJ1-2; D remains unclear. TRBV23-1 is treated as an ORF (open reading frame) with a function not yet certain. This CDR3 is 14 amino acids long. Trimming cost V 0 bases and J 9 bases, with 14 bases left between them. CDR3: CASSQSAPFSSYTF. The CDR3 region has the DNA TGCGCCAGCAGTCAATCCGCCCCTTTCTCTAGCTACACCTTC.

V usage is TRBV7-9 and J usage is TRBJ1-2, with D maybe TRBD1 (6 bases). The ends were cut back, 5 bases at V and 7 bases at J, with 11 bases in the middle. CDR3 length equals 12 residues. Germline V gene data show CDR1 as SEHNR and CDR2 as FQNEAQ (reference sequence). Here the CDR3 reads CASSGTGFGYTF. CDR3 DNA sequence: TGTGCCAGCAGCGGCACAGGGTTTGGCTACACCTTC.

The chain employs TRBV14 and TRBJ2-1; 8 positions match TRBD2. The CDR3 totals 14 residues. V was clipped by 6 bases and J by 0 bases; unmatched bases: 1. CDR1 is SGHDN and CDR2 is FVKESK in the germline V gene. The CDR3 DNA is TGTGCCAGCAGTCTAGCGGGCTCCTACAATGAGCAGTTCTTC. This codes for CASSLAGSYNEQFF. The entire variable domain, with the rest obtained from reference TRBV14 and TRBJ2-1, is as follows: EAGVTQFPSHSVIEKGQTVTLRCDPISGHDNLYWYRRVMGKEIKFLLHFVKESKQDESGMPNNRFLAERTGGTYSTLKVQPAELEDSGVYFCASSLAGSYNEQFFGPGTRLTVL.

CDR3 in DNA: TGCGCCAGCAGCCAACAGCGGGGAGGAGATACGCAGTATTTT. Translating gives CASSQQRGGDTQYF. This chain links TRBV4-3 with TRBJ2-3, with TRBD2 identical over 7 bases. The ends lost 2 bases at V and 5 bases at J; junction bases unmatched: 4. The CDR3 extends over 14 amino acids. CDR1 is LGHNA, CDR2 YSLEER, per germline.

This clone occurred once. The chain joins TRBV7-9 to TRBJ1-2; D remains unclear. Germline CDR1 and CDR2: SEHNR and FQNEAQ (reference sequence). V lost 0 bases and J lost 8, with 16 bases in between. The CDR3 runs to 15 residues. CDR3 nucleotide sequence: TGTGCCAGCAGCTTAGCGAGGCGCGGGGAGGGAGGCTACACCTTC. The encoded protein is CASSLARRGEGGYTF.

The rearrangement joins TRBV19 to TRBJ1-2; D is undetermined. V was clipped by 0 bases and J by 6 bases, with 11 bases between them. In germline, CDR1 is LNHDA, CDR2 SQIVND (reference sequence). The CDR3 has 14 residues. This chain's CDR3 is CASSIESGIHGYTF. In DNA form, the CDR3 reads TGTGCCAGTAGTATAGAGTCCGGGATCCATGGCTACACCTTC.

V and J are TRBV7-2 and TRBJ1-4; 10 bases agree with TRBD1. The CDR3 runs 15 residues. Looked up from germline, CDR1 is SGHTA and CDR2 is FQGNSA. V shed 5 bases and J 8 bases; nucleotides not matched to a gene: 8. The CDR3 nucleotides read TGTGCCAGCAGCCAAAGGACAGGGGGAGGCGAAAAACTGTTTTTT. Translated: CASSQRTGGGEKLFF.

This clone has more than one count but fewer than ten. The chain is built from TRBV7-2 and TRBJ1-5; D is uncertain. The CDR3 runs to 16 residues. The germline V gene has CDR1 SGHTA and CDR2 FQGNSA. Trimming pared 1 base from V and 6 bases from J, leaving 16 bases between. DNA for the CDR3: TGTGCCAGCAGCTTAGTAAGTCCGGGGTCGGGTCAGCCCCAGCATTTT. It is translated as CASSLVSPGSGQPQHF.

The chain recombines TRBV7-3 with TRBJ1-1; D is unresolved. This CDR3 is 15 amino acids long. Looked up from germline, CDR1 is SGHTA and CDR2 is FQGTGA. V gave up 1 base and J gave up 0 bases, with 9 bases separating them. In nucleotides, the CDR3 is TGTGCCAGCAGCTTAAAACCGGGGATGAACACTGAAGCTTTCTTT. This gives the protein CASSLKPGMNTEAFF.

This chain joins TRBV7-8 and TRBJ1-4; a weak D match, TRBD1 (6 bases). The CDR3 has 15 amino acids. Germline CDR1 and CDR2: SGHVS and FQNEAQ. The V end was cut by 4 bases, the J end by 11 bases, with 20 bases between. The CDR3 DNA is TGTGCCAGCAGCTACAGGGATTGGACCCCATGGAAACTGTTTTTT. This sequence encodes CASSYRDWTPWKLFF.

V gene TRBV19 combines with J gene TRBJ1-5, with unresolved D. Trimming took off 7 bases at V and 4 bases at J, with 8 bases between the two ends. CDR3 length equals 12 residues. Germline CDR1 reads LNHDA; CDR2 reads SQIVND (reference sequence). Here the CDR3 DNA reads TGTGCCAGTACCCCGGGAAATCAGCCCCAGCATTTT. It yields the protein CASTPGNQPQHF.

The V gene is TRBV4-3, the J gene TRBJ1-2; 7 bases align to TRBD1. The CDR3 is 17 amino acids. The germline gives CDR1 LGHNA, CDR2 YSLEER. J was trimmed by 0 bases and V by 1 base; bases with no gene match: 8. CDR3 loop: CASSQGTGLGANYGYTF. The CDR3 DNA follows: TGCGCCAGCAGCCAAGGGACAGGTCTGGGAGCTAACTATGGCTACACCTTC.

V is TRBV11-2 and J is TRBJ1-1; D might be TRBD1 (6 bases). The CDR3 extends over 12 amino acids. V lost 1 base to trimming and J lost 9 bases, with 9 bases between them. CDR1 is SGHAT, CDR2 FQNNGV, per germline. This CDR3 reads CASSLGQVKAFF. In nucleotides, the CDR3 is TGTGCCAGCAGCTTAGGACAGGTTAAAGCTTTCTTT.

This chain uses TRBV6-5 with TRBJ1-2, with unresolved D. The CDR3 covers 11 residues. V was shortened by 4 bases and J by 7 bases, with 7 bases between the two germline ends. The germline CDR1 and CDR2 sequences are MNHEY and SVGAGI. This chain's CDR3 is CASSSPGGYTF. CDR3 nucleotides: TGTGCCAGCAGTTCCCCAGGTGGCTACACCTTC.